This TCR beta chain appears in the sequencing data of a study of T-cell reconstitution after alpha-beta-depleted transplantation in children. Broader study findings: From surviving recipient T cells and thymic progenitors came the high day-60 TCRbeta diversity observed in some patients. Counts and diversity of T cells one year after transplant came mostly from newly produced T cells. Expanded clones from the graft, numbering several hundred, reportedly supplied alpha-beta T cells about two months after transplant.

This clonotype was counted between two and nine times. Antigen specificity is unknown. Unique molecular identifiers were built into the TCRbeta library. TCRdb re-called the PCR reads with MiXCR, one entry per CDR3 protein. The data show 800,000 to 1,000,000 distinct CDR3 sequences, with about 29% seen just once and over 25% held by the top ten. The receptor comes from a boy under two years old who had a stem cell transplant for SCID, so the T cells may come from the graft donor. This specimen consisted of PBMCs, mostly from graft donor cells, obtained 360 days after TCRalphabeta/CD19-depleted stem cell transplant.

CDR3 coding DNA: TGCGCCAGCAGCTCGCGTGGACTAGCGGGCTCCTACAATGAGCAGTTCTTC. Amino acid sequence: CASSSRGLAGSYNEQFF. The chain carries TRBV4-1 and TRBJ2-1; 11 nucleotides align to TRBD2. Losses at the gene ends were 5 bases for V and 0 bases for J; bases not matched to a gene: 6. The CDR3 runs to 17 residues. Per germline, CDR1 MGHRA and CDR2 YSYEKL.